These 17 T cell receptor beta chains came from one sample sequenced in a study of T-cell memory formation after mild COVID-19. TCRdb reprocessed the 5' RACE reads with MiXCR, giving one entry per CDR3 protein. The profile shows about 560,000 distinct CDR3 sequences, roughly a fifth of them singletons. Sequences were obtained from PBMCs or a T cell subset sorted from them (not recorded which). Receptors were obtained from an adult woman who had mild COVID-19 (a few samples of this study predate the infection). Cell type and time point are not known.

CDR3 DNA sequence: TGTGCCAGCAGTTCAACAGGGTCGGTAGCTTTCTTT. Translating it yields CASSSTGSVAFF. The chain links TRBV12-3 or TRBV12-4 to TRBJ1-1; D may be TRBD1 (6 bases). The CDR3 sequence is 12 residues long. Trimming removed 4 bases at V and 10 bases at J, with 13 bases between.

Only a few counts were recorded for this clonotype. V and J are TRBV6-5 and TRBJ2-7; 8 bases align to TRBD2. CDR1 is MNHEY, CDR2 SVGAGI, per germline. With V trimmed by 0 bases and J by 5 bases, 9 bases remained unmatched. This CDR3 contains 16 residues. DNA of the CDR3: TGTGCCAGCAGTTACTCCTCTACCGGGACTAGTAACGAGCAGTACTTC. Its translation: CASSYSSTGTSNEQYF.

The chain joins TRBV5-1 to TRBJ1-6, with TRBD1 as a possible D gene (5 bases). CDR3 size: 15 residues. Trimming stripped 1 base from V and 5 bases from J, with 10 bases between. CDR1 and CDR2 from the germline V gene are SGHRS and YFSETQ. CDR3 amino acids: CASSLLGTDNSPLHF. The CDR3 nucleotides are TGCGCCAGCAGCTTGTTGGGGACGGATAATTCACCCCTCCACTTT.

The chain combines TRBV2 with TRBJ2-3; D unclear. The germline V gene encodes CDR1 SNHLY and CDR2 FYNNEI. CDR3 length: 16 residues. Trimming stripped 5 bases from V and 0 bases from J, with 15 bases between. In DNA form, the CDR3 reads TGTGCCAGCAGTCCCGCCGGAGCGACTAGCACAGATACGCAGTATTTT. Protein product: CASSPAGATSTDTQYF.

This clonotype was seen a single time. The genes are TRBV2 and TRBJ2-1; TRBD2 agrees at 11 bases. V lost 1 base to trimming and J lost 0 bases; unmatched junction nucleotides: 8. This CDR3 spans 19 amino acids. Looked up from germline, CDR1 is SNHLY and CDR2 is FYNNEI. The CDR3 sequence: CASSEGFSSGGPSYNEQFF. In DNA form, the CDR3 reads TGTGCCAGCAGTGAAGGATTCTCTAGCGGGGGGCCCTCCTACAATGAGCAGTTCTTC.

This clonotype was seen only a few times. This chain joins TRBV20-1 and TRBJ1-5; 7 nucleotides align to TRBD1. The germline V gene has CDR1 DFQATT and CDR2 SNEGSKA (reference sequence). The V and J ends lost 1 base and 8 bases, in that order; junction bases with no gene match: 11. The CDR3 runs 15 residues. This CDR3 reads CSARGRGQRGKPQHF. CDR3 nucleotides: TGCAGTGCTAGAGGGAGGGGACAGCGTGGAAAGCCCCAGCATTTT.

The chain couples TRBV7-3 to TRBJ2-1; the match to TRBD1 covers 7 bases. This CDR3 comprises 16 residues. V trimming: 6 bases; J trimming: 7 bases; junction bases outside the gene matches: 15. Germline CDR1 and CDR2: SGHTA and FQGTGA. CDR3 nucleotide sequence: TGTGCCAGCAGACCAACCCGGACAGGTTTCGGAAATGAGCAGTTCTTC. Its protein product is CASRPTRTGFGNEQFF. The full variable domain, with the rest looked up from reference TRBV7-3 and TRBJ2-1, is GAGVSQTPSNKVTEKGKYVELRCDPISGHTALYWYRQSLGQGPEFLIYFQGTGAADDSGLPNDRFFAVRPEGSVSTLKIQRTERGDSAVYLCASRPTRTGFGNEQFFGPGTRLTVL.

Ten or more counts support this clonotype. V usage is TRBV25-1 and J usage is TRBJ2-3; 9 nucleotides line up with TRBD1. Germline V gene lookup returns CDR1 MGHDK and CDR2 SYGVNS. The CDR3 totals 15 residues. Unmatched junction bases numbered 5, after V lost 4 bases and J lost 3 bases. DNA for the CDR3: TGTGCCAGCAGTGCGACAGGGGGTGGAACAGATACGCAGTATTTT. This sequence encodes CASSATGGGTDTQYF.

This rearrangement joins TRBV12-3 or TRBV12-4 to TRBJ1-1; 9 positions match TRBD1. After removal of 6 bases from V and 5 bases from J, the junction contained 10 bases not matched to a gene. This CDR3 region has 15 residues. The CDR3 DNA reads as TGTGCCAGCAGAGATGACAGGGGGTACGGTACTGAAGCTTTCTTT. Its protein is CASRDDRGYGTEAFF.

This clonotype was seen repeatedly, ten times or more. This rearrangement joins TRBV7-9 to TRBJ2-3, with no clear D. The germline gives CDR1 SEHNR, CDR2 FQNEAQ (reference sequence). Trimming stripped 6 bases from V and 8 bases from J, with 21 bases between. The CDR3 sequence is 15 residues long. The CDR3 protein is CASSPWRTRAGTQYF. CDR3 nucleotide sequence: TGTGCCAGCAGTCCTTGGCGGACCCGGGCAGGTACGCAGTATTTT.

This clonotype was counted a few times. The chain combines TRBV6-2 or TRBV6-3 with TRBJ2-1, with D tentatively TRBD2 (6 bases). The V end was cut by 5 bases, the J end by 2 bases, with 13 bases between. From germline, CDR1 is MNHEY and CDR2 SVGEGT. The CDR3 runs to 15 residues. The CDR3 reads CASSGPGVTYNEQFF. The CDR3 nucleotides are TGTGCCAGCAGTGGGCCGGGGGTTACCTACAATGAGCAGTTCTTC.

In this sample, this clonotype turned up a few times. The V gene is TRBV20-1, the J gene TRBJ1-1, with 7 bases lining up with TRBD1. Trimming removed 8 bases from V and 4 bases from J; junction bases left unmatched: 4. The CDR3 loop spans 11 amino acids. CDR1 and CDR2 from the germline V gene are DFQATT and SNEGSKA (reference sequence). The CDR3 is CSTGVGTEAFF. The CDR3 DNA reads as TGCAGTACAGGGGTGGGCACTGAAGCTTTCTTT.

The rearrangement links TRBV9 to TRBJ2-7; D perhaps matches TRBD1 (5 bases). V was trimmed by 4 bases and J by 6 bases, leaving 14 bases between them. The germline V gene encodes CDR1 SGDLS and CDR2 YYNGEE. The CDR3 consists of 13 residues. For the CDR3, the DNA is TGTGCCAGCAGCCCAACAGTAACAGGCGAGCAGTACTTC. Amino acid sequence: CASSPTVTGEQYF. The whole variable domain, remainder taken from reference TRBV9 and TRBJ2-7, is DSGVTQTPKHLITATGQRVTLRCSPRSGDLSVYWYQQSLDQGLQFLIQYYNGEERAKGNILERFSAQQFPDLHSELNLSSLELGDSALYFCASSPTVTGEQYFGPGTRLTVT.

In its sample, this clonotype was seen a few times. The chain couples TRBV2 to TRBJ2-3; a possible D gene is TRBD1 (5 bases). CDR3 length equals 15 residues. The germline V gene encodes CDR1 SNHLY and CDR2 FYNNEI. V gave up 2 bases and J gave up 1 base, with 10 bases separating them. The CDR3 here is CASSESGYGTDTQYF. In DNA form, the CDR3 reads TGTGCCAGCAGTGAATCAGGGTACGGCACAGATACGCAGTATTTT.

This clonotype was observed a handful of times. The chain joins TRBV7-6 to TRBJ2-1, with 9 bases matching TRBD2. The ends lost 1 base at V and 4 bases at J; junction bases unmatched: 8. The CDR3 has 17 residues. Germline V lookup: CDR1 SGHVS, CDR2 FNYEAQ. Here the CDR3 reads CASSLEGGLAGYNEQFF. The CDR3 region has the DNA TGTGCCAGCAGCTTAGAGGGTGGGCTAGCGGGATACAATGAGCAGTTCTTC.

The DNA of the CDR3 is TGTGCCAGCAGCCGACAGGACAGCACAGATACGCAGTATTTT. It codes for CASSRQDSTDTQYF. The chain combines TRBV7-9 with TRBJ2-3, with D perhaps TRBD1 (6 bases). Germline assignment: CDR1 SEHNR and CDR2 FQNEAQ (reference sequence). This CDR3 is 14 amino acids long. Trimming took 5 bases from V and 0 from J, leaving 9 bases between them.

Worth noting for this clonotype: The junction departs from germline at one end; a sequencing error may be responsible. The V call is TRBV12-3 or TRBV12-4, the J call TRBJ2-2; TRBD2 agrees at 9 bases. The CDR3 extends over 15 amino acids. The CDR3 protein is CASSIAGVLTGELFF. The CDR3, as DNA: TGTGCCAGCAGTATAGCGGGAGTACTTACCGGGGAGCTGTTTTTT.